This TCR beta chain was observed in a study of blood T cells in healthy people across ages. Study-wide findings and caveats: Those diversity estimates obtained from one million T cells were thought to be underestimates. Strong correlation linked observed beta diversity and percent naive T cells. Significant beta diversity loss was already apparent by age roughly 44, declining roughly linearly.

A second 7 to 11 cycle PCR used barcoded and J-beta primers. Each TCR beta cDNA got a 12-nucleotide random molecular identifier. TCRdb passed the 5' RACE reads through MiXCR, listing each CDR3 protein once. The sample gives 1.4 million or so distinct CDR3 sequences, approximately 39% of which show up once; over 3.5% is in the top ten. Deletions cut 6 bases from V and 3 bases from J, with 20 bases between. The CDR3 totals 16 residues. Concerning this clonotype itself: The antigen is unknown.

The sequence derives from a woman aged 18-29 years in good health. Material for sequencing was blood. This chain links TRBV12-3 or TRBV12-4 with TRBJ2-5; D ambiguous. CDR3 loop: CASRSSVFVTKETQYF. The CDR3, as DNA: TGTGCCAGCAGATCCTCTGTGTTTGTTACTAAAGAGACCCAGTACTTC.